This T cell receptor beta chain appears in the sequencing data of a study of cytomegalovirus exposure and HLA in healthy donors. Regarding the study as a whole: Analysis performed later showed TCR beta chains linked to HLA being more clonally expanded than equally common others. Immune exposure information available was restricted to CMV serostatus.

The PCR had 60 Vbeta and 13 Jbeta primers. TCRdb keeps only in-frame clones here, not all; method: immunoSEQ multiplex PCR. The sample lists some 140,000 clones; approximately 80% were seen once. CDR1 and CDR2 from the germline V gene are SNHLY and FYNNEI. The CDR3 totals 13 residues. The V end lost 6 bases, the J end lost 4 bases, and 12 bases lay between the germline ends. A remark on this clone: Its target is not known.

Sequenced: PBMCs. The J gene is TRBJ1-2, the V gene TRBV2; D unclear. This sequence originates from a man aged 25 to 40 in good health and CMV-seronegative. CDR3 coding DNA: TGTGCCAGCAGCTTGGCTGCCCGCTATGGCTACACCTTC. Its protein product is CASSLAARYGYTF.